This T cell receptor beta chain was sequenced for a study of T cell responses to AZD1222 COVID-19 vaccine. Study-level findings and limits: Donors in the cohort were predominantly white British and more often female, and clonal diversity was possibly underestimated. Vaccination with two AZD1222 doses was followed by a rise in Spike-specific TCR breadth and depth. Regions left unmutated in variants are reportedly the target of nearly half of spike-specific TCRs. Baseline seropositives among AZD1222 recipients totaled only 5 to 7.

Regarding this clone: Its cognate antigen is unknown.

V was clipped by 1 base and J by 4 bases, with 13 bases between them. From germline, CDR1 is KGHSH and CDR2 LQKENI. CDR3 length: 16 residues. Clones were sequenced by immunoSEQ multiplex PCR, and TCRdb holds only the in-frame ones, with some missing. The table has 140,000 to 150,000 clones, about 90% seen once; the top ten hold approximately 8%. The chain uses TRBV18 and TRBJ2-2, with D perhaps TRBD1 (5 bases). This specimen was peripheral blood, taken 28 days after the second dose of the MenACWY control vaccine. This TCR came from an adult who received the MenACWY meningococcal vaccine as a control. The CDR3, as DNA: TGTGCCAGCTCACCACGGCAGGGTGGTATCACCGGGGAGCTGTTTTTT. Residues: CASSPRQGGITGELFF.